These 32 T cell receptor beta chains originate from one sample sequenced in a study of T cell repertoires in cytomegalovirus infection. A single record per CDR3 protein comes from TCRdb applying MiXCR to the reads. The sample carries more than 400,000 distinct CDR3 sequences, roughly 29% recorded once. The sample taken for sequencing was PBMCs. These receptors originate from a human donor in good health (CMV status not recorded). Some clones in this sample may be carry-over from other donors' samples.

This sequence joins TRBV4-1 and TRBJ1-1, with 8 bases lining up with TRBD1. V trimming: 1 base; J trimming: 5 bases; junction bases outside the gene matches: 6. The CDR3 covers 15 residues. The germline V gene has CDR1 MGHRA and CDR2 YSYEKL. CDR3 loop: CASSQVRQGTTEAFF. Here the CDR3 DNA reads TGCGCCAGCAGCCAAGTACGACAGGGGACAACTGAAGCTTTCTTT.

This clonotype was seen a handful of times. This chain connects TRBV6-2 or TRBV6-3 to TRBJ2-7; the match to TRBD1 covers 7 bases. The CDR3 is 14 amino acids. The germline V gene encodes CDR1 MNHEY and CDR2 SVGEGT. With V trimmed by 4 bases and J by 2 bases, 5 bases remained unmatched. Here the CDR3 reads CASSSPGTAYEQYV. CDR3 coding DNA: TGTGCCAGCAGTTCCCCCGGGACAGCCTACGAGCAGTACGTC.

The chain has TRBV7-2 and TRBJ1-3; D gene uncertain. Germline CDR1 and CDR2: SGHTA and FQGNSA. The germline V and J ends were trimmed by 5 bases and 4 bases, with 15 bases remaining between them. The CDR3 has 15 amino acids. CDR3 sequence (DNA): TGTGCCAGCAGCCCATTACAAACGGGCGGAAACACCATATATTTT. Translating it yields CASSPLQTGGNTIYF.

The V call is TRBV6-2 or TRBV6-3, the J call TRBJ2-2; no clear D. Germline V gives CDR1 MNHEY, CDR2 SVGEGT. V shed 0 bases and J shed 0 bases, with 11 bases lying between them. The CDR3 is made up of 17 amino acids. This chain's CDR3 is CASSYSAHHANTGELFF. CDR3 nucleotides: TGTGCCAGCAGTTACTCGGCCCACCACGCGAACACCGGGGAGCTGTTTTTT.

CDR3 in amino acids: CATGRQGKNIQYF. CDR3 sequence (DNA): TGTGCCACCGGGAGACAGGGGAAAAACATTCAGTACTTC. V is TRBV15 and J is TRBJ2-4; 8 bases match TRBD1. Germline V lookup: CDR1 LNHNV, CDR2 YYDKDF (reference sequence). The CDR3 is made up of 13 amino acids. Trimming cost V 8 bases and J 4 bases; bases outside gene matches: 4.

The CDR3 protein is CSATGEVEAFF. For the CDR3, the DNA is TGCAGTGCTACTGGTGAGGTTGAAGCTTTCTTT. This chain links TRBV20-1 with TRBJ1-1; D is uncertain. Per germline, CDR1 DFQATT and CDR2 SNEGSKA (reference sequence). V gave up 4 bases and J gave up 7 bases, with 10 bases separating them. This CDR3 is 11 amino acids long.

The chain combines TRBV27 with TRBJ2-5; D may match TRBD1 or TRBD2 (6 bases each). Germline lookup yields CDR1 MNHEY and CDR2 SMNVEV (reference sequence). This CDR3 contains 14 residues. Trimming cost V 5 bases and J 4 bases, with 14 bases left between them. This CDR3 reads CASSARDNGETQYF. The CDR3 region has the DNA TGTGCCAGCAGTGCGCGGGACAACGGAGAGACCCAGTACTTC.

The V gene is TRBV7-2, the J gene TRBJ1-4; the D is unclear. The CDR3 runs to 14 residues. CDR1 is SGHTA, CDR2 FQGNSA, per germline. V was trimmed by 3 bases and J by 1 base, leaving 6 bases between them. The CDR3 here is CASSLTITNEKLFF. In nucleotides, the CDR3 is TGTGCCAGCAGCTTGACAATAACTAATGAAAAACTGTTTTTT.

The chain couples TRBV6-6 to TRBJ2-5, with TRBD2 matching over 11 bases. Germline CDR1 MNHNY, CDR2 SVGAGI (reference sequence). V lost 8 bases, J lost 0 bases, and 5 bases stayed unmatched. CDR3 size: 15 residues. CDR3 protein: CASRRGLADQETQYF. The CDR3 DNA follows: TGTGCCAGCCGAAGGGGACTAGCGGACCAAGAGACCCAGTACTTC.

This clonotype has ten or more counts. The V gene is TRBV7-2, the J gene TRBJ1-5; TRBD1 is a possible D gene (6 bases). Germline assignment: CDR1 SGHTA and CDR2 FQGNSA. CDR3 size: 13 residues. V was pared by 0 bases and J by 9 bases, with 9 bases between. This CDR3 reads CASSLARGGPQHF. For the CDR3, the DNA is TGTGCCAGCAGCTTAGCGAGGGGGGGGCCCCAGCATTTT.

This clonotype was seen many times. The gene calls are TRBV6-1 and TRBJ2-3; 10 nucleotides align to TRBD2. The CDR3 has 19 residues. The V segment lost 6 bases and the J segment 4 bases; nucleotides outside the gene matches: 19. Germline V lookup: CDR1 MNHNS, CDR2 SASEGT. CDR3: CASSLIPSGRAPLADTQYF. The DNA of the CDR3 is TGTGCCAGCAGCCTCATCCCCAGCGGGAGGGCCCCTTTAGCAGATACGCAGTATTTT.

The sample holds many counts of this clonotype. The V gene is TRBV7-6, the J gene TRBJ2-7, with D perhaps matching TRBD1 (5 bases). V was cut by 5 bases and J by 5 bases, with 16 bases left in between. The length of the CDR3 is 14 residues. CDR1 is SGHVS and CDR2 is FNYEAQ in the germline V gene. CDR3 coding DNA: TGTGCCAGCAGCACCTTTGGTGGGGCGGACGAGCAGTACGTC. Amino acids: CASSTFGGADEQYV.

This clonotype was counted only a few times. V is TRBV20-1 and J is TRBJ1-2; D is possibly TRBD1 (5 bases). CDR3 size: 14 residues. CDR1 DFQATT and CDR2 SNEGSKA come from the germline V gene (reference sequence). Trimming removed 3 bases at V and 4 bases at J, with 15 bases between. The CDR3 DNA reads TGCAGTGCTAGTCTCCGGACAAGTCGCTATGGCTACACCTTC. Protein: CSASLRTSRYGYTF.

This clonotype was detected only a few times. The chain links TRBV27 to TRBJ2-3; TRBD2 agrees at 13 bases. Germline CDR1 reads MNHEY; CDR2 reads SMNVEV (reference sequence). The junction had 10 bases not matched to a gene; V was cut back by 4 bases and J by 3 bases. CDR3 length equals 18 residues. The CDR3: CASSSGTSGTHGTDTQYF. The CDR3 DNA follows: TGTGCCAGCAGTTCTGGGACTAGCGGGACGCACGGTACAGATACGCAGTATTTT.

This chain connects TRBV7-8 to TRBJ2-4; TRBD2 aligns across 13 bases. The CDR3 consists of 14 residues. Germline-derived CDR1 and CDR2 are SGHVS and FQNEAQ. V shed 5 bases, J shed 9 bases, and the junction held 4 bases outside the gene matches. Written as DNA, the CDR3 is TGTGCCAGCAGCCTCCGACTAGCGGGAGGCATTCAGTACTTC. Translating gives CASSLRLAGGIQYF.

The table lists this clonotype with many counts. The rearrangement links TRBV7-2 to TRBJ1-4; D unclear. This CDR3 has 14 amino acids. In germline, CDR1 is SGHTA, CDR2 FQGNSA. V lost 5 bases to trimming and J lost 7 bases, with 14 bases between them. The DNA for the CDR3 is TGTGCCAGCAGCCCACAGCGTTCGGCTGAAAAACTGTTTTTT. Translated, it gives CASSPQRSAEKLFF.

This clonotype has a count of ten or more. The chain uses TRBV7-2 and TRBJ1-2; D might be TRBD1 (5 bases). The CDR3 runs 19 residues. Looked up from germline, CDR1 is SGHTA and CDR2 is FQGNSA. V was pared by 5 bases and J by 0 bases, with 25 bases between. DNA for the CDR3: TGTGCCAGCAGCCCCATCGCGGGGCAGCTTCGATCAGCTAACTATGGCTACACCTTC. Its translation is CASSPIAGQLRSANYGYTF.

This chain uses TRBV29-1 with TRBJ1-1, with D possibly matching TRBD1 (6 bases). The CDR3 spans 12 residues. Germline lookup yields CDR1 SQVTM and CDR2 ANQGSEA. The ends were cut back, 5 bases at V and 4 bases at J, with 11 bases in the middle. For the CDR3, the DNA is TGCAGCGTTCAAACAGGGAGCACTGAAGCTTTCTTT. This gives the protein CSVQTGSTEAFF. The full variable domain, in which reference TRBV29-1 and TRBJ1-1 provide the parts outside the CDR3, is SAVISQKPSRDICQRGTSLTIQCQVDSQVTMMFWYRQQPGQSLTLIATANQGSEATYESGFVIDKFPISRPNLTFSTLTVSNMSPEDSSIYLCSVQTGSTEAFFGQGTRLTVV.

This clonotype was recorded at least ten times. The genes are TRBV7-2 and TRBJ2-1, with 8 positions matching TRBD1. The CDR3 totals 14 residues. Germline CDR1 reads SGHTA; CDR2 reads FQGNSA. With V trimmed by 4 bases and J by 6 bases, 5 bases remained unmatched. CDR3 in DNA: TGTGCCAGCAGCTCGGACAGGGTGGTCAATGAGCAGTTCTTC. Residues: CASSSDRVVNEQFF.

This clonotype showed up just a few times. V and J are TRBV28 and TRBJ1-4; the D is unclear. The V end was cut by 3 bases, the J end by 8 bases, with 13 bases between. This CDR3 spans 14 amino acids. Germline assignment: CDR1 MDHEN and CDR2 SYDVKM. CDR3 nucleotides: TGTGCCAGCAGTTTTCACCTCGAAAAAGAAAAACTGTTTTTT. As protein: CASSFHLEKEKLFF.

J is TRBJ1-2 and V is TRBV5-1; D call uncertain. Trimming removed 0 bases at V and 6 bases at J, with 9 bases between. There are 13 residues in the CDR3. Germline V gene data show CDR1 as SGHRS and CDR2 as YFSETQ. DNA for the CDR3: TGCGCCAGCAGCTTGGAAGGAATCAATGGCTACACCTTC. Protein: CASSLEGINGYTF.

This clonotype has at least ten counts. The rearrangement joins TRBV7-2 to TRBJ1-1; TRBD1 matches 10 bases. There are 15 residues in the CDR3. Germline CDR1 reads SGHTA; CDR2 reads FQGNSA. V lost 4 bases, J lost 1 base, and 3 bases stayed unmatched. This CDR3 is CASSSTGGENTEAFF. Written as DNA, the CDR3 is TGTGCCAGCAGCTCGACAGGGGGCGAGAACACTGAAGCTTTCTTT.

In its sample, this clonotype was seen a few times. The genes are TRBV12-3 or TRBV12-4 and TRBJ2-7; 12 bases line up with TRBD1. This CDR3 is built from 17 residues. Trimming removed 5 bases from V and 5 bases from J; junction bases left unmatched: 13. The CDR3 nucleotides read TGTGCCAGCAGTCCGAATAGGGGGACAGGGGGCTGGCACGAGCAGTACTTC. Amino acid sequence: CASSPNRGTGGWHEQYF.

This clonotype has only one observation. The chain combines TRBV19 with TRBJ1-4; no clear D gene. CDR3 size: 14 residues. Germline CDR1 and CDR2: LNHDA and SQIVND (reference sequence). Trimming cost V 5 bases and J 0 bases, with 7 bases left between them. The CDR3 sequence is CASSPIATNEKLFF. The DNA of the CDR3 is TGTGCCAGTAGTCCGATTGCAACTAATGAAAAACTGTTTTTT. Variable domain in full (rest from reference TRBV19 and TRBJ1-4): DGGITQSPKYLFRKEGQNVTLSCEQNLNHDAMYWYRQDPGQGLRLIYYSQIVNDFQKGDIAEGYSVSREKKESFPLTVTSAQKNPTAFYLCASSPIATNEKLFFGSGTQLSVL.

V gene TRBV6-1 combines with J gene TRBJ2-7; D might be TRBD1 (6 bases). CDR3 size: 14 residues. Trimming stripped 6 bases from V and 3 bases from J, with 15 bases between. Germline assignment: CDR1 MNHNS and CDR2 SASEGT. CDR3 DNA sequence: TGTGCCAGCAGCAGAGGGGGTATCTACTACGAGCAGTACTTC. Translated, it gives CASSRGGIYYEQYF.

This clonotype has just a few counts. The CDR3 region is CSARDHGTVLYNEQFF. CDR3 sequence (DNA): TGCAGTGCTAGAGATCATGGGACAGTCCTATACAATGAGCAGTTCTTC. The chain uses TRBV20-1 and TRBJ2-1; 7 bases match TRBD1. V was pared by 0 bases and J by 4 bases, with 9 bases of the junction left unmatched. CDR1 and CDR2 (germline): DFQATT, SNEGSKA (reference sequence). The CDR3 runs 16 residues.

V and J are TRBV12-3 or TRBV12-4 and TRBJ2-7; 9 bases are a match to TRBD1. The junction had 2 bases not matched to a gene; V was cut back by 5 bases and J by 6 bases. This CDR3 is 12 amino acids long. CDR3 nucleotide sequence: TGTGCCAGCAGTCTGACAGGGGGCGAGCAGTACGTC. Translation gives CASSLTGGEQYV.

This clonotype was picked up many times. V is TRBV7-2 and J is TRBJ2-6; D gene uncertain. Trimming pared 5 bases from V and 5 bases from J, leaving 13 bases between. This CDR3 has 15 residues. Germline CDR1 and CDR2: SGHTA and FQGNSA. The CDR3 nucleotides are TGTGCCAGCAGCGGAAGGGTCACGTGGGCCAACGTCCTGACTTTC. Its protein is CASSGRVTWANVLTF.

V gene TRBV20-1 combines with J gene TRBJ1-1; D is unclear. The CDR3 sequence is 14 residues long. V lost 3 bases and J 0 bases, leaving 11 bases between the germline ends. The V gene's germline CDR1 is DFQATT and CDR2 SNEGSKA (reference sequence). In DNA form, the CDR3 reads TGCAGTGCTAGTCTTAGTGTAATGAACACTGAAGCTTTCTTT. Translating gives CSASLSVMNTEAFF.

The rearrangement links TRBV28 to TRBJ1-6; weak D call: TRBD1 (5 bases). The CDR3 has 17 amino acids. Trimming took off 6 bases at V and 10 bases at J, with 25 bases between the two ends. Germline loops: CDR1 MDHEN, CDR2 SYDVKM. The CDR3 region is CASRPDQGPIRRSPLHF. CDR3 DNA: TGTGCCAGCAGACCAGACCAGGGACCCATTAGAAGGTCACCCCTCCACTTT. The full variable domain, rest sourced from reference TRBV28 and TRBJ1-6, is DVKVTQSSRYLVKRTGEKVFLECVQDMDHENMFWYRQDPGLGLRLIYFSYDVKMKEKGDIPEGYSVSREKKERFSLILESASTNQTSMYLCASRPDQGPIRRSPLHFGNGTRLTVT.

This clonotype was seen more than once but under ten times. The rearrangement joins TRBV20-1 to TRBJ2-4; D may be TRBD1 or TRBD2 (5 bases each). Germline V gives CDR1 DFQATT, CDR2 SNEGSKA (reference sequence). CDR3 length: 15 amino acids. V was trimmed by 2 bases and J by 0 bases, leaving 11 bases between them. The CDR3 DNA is TGCAGTGCTAGAAGAGGGACCGAAGCCAAAAACATTCAGTACTTC. Translation: CSARRGTEAKNIQYF.

The chain joins TRBV27 to TRBJ1-1, with 7 bases matching TRBD1. V shed 4 bases, J shed 0 bases, and the junction held 11 bases outside the gene matches. Per the germline V gene, CDR1 is MNHEY and CDR2 is SMNVEV (reference sequence). The CDR3 spans 17 residues. The CDR3 bases are TGTGCCAGCAGTTCGGACAGGATTTCTATCCTGAACACTGAAGCTTTCTTT. Protein: CASSSDRISILNTEAFF.